These T cell receptor beta chains were read from a single sample in a study of blood T cell repertoires in COVID-19. Measured with immunoSEQ multiplex PCR; TCRdb has only the in-frame clones, and not every one. Of under 200,000 clones detected, 88% appear once; the ten largest clones hold roughly 6%. The sequencing input was peripheral blood. These receptors all stem from a man between 40 and 49 years old with active or convalescent COVID-19. Each CDR3 is given with its conserved first and last residue. Each record gives: clone size, V gene, D gene, J gene, CDR3 DNA, CDR3 protein. A D gene is named only where the DNA matches it firmly. The size entry is marked missing in some rows and otherwise reads once, few, many or a size class.

clone size: .; V gene: TRBV15; D gene: .; J gene: TRBJ2-7; CDR3 DNA: TGTGCCACCAGCAGAGATCTTGGCAGATCCTACGAGCAGTACTTC; CDR3 protein: CATSRDLGRSYEQYF
clone size: .; V gene: TRBV3-1/TRBV3-2; D gene: TRBD2; J gene: TRBJ2-3; CDR3 DNA: TGTGCCAGCAGCCCCGGGACTAGCGGGATAGCAGATACGCAGTATTTT; CDR3 protein: CASSPGTSGIADTQYF
clone size: .; V gene: TRBV10-3; D gene: .; J gene: TRBJ2-2; CDR3 DNA: TGTGCCATCAGTGAGTCGAGGAACACCGGGGAGCTGTTTTTT; CDR3 protein: CAISESRNTGELFF
clone size: .; V gene: TRBV28; D gene: TRBD1; J gene: TRBJ1-2; CDR3 DNA: TGTGCCAGCAGCCGTAACAGGGGGTTAGGCTACACCTTC; CDR3 protein: CASSRNRGLGYTF
clone size: .; V gene: TRBV4-1; D gene: TRBD2; J gene: TRBJ2-7; CDR3 DNA: TGCGCCAGCAGCCCGGGACTAGCGGGACCCTACGAGCAGTACTTC; CDR3 protein: CASSPGLAGPYEQYF
clone size: .; V gene: TRBV19; D gene: TRBD1; J gene: TRBJ1-5; CDR3 DNA: TGTGCCAGTAGCTTAAATCTCGGACAGGGAGGGCCCCAGCATTTT; CDR3 protein: CASSLNLGQGGPQHF
clone size: .; V gene: TRBV30; D gene: .; J gene: TRBJ1-1; CDR3 DNA: TGTGCCTGGGGGCATGAGGGTGAAGCTTTCTTT; CDR3 protein: CAWGHEGEAFF
clone size: .; V gene: TRBV24-1; D gene: .; J gene: TRBJ2-2; CDR3 DNA: TGTGCCACCAGTGTAGGGGACACCGGGGAGCTGTTTTTT; CDR3 protein: CATSVGDTGELFF
clone size: once; V gene: TRBV2; D gene: TRBD1; J gene: TRBJ2-2; CDR3 DNA: TGTGCCAGCAAGTACAATGGACAGGGGGCGGGGGAGCTGTTTTTT; CDR3 protein: CASKYNGQGAGELFF
clone size: once; V gene: TRBV6-1; D gene: .; J gene: TRBJ2-3; CDR3 DNA: TGTGCCAGCAGTGAATCATGGCGGGGAGATACGCAGTATTTT; CDR3 protein: CASSESWRGDTQYF
clone size: .; V gene: TRBV19; D gene: .; J gene: TRBJ1-3; CDR3 DNA: TGTGCCAGTAGTATCGGTGACAGGAGAACTGGAAACACCATATATTTT; CDR3 protein: CASSIGDRRTGNTIYF
clone size: .; V gene: TRBV27; D gene: TRBD1; J gene: TRBJ2-7; CDR3 DNA: TGTGCCAGCAGCCAAGGGACAGGGCTACGACCGCAGTACTTC; CDR3 protein: CASSQGTGLRPQYF
clone size: .; V gene: TRBV5-8; D gene: .; J gene: TRBJ2-3; CDR3 DNA: TGTGCCAGCAGCTTGGTGCAGCGGAGGGCGGATACGCAGTATTTT; CDR3 protein: CASSLVQRRADTQYF
clone size: .; V gene: TRBV9; D gene: .; J gene: TRBJ2-5; CDR3 DNA: TGTGCCAGCAGCGTTGGCAGGGGAGAGACCCAGTACTTC; CDR3 protein: CASSVGRGETQYF
clone size: once; V gene: TRBV15; D gene: .; J gene: TRBJ2-1; CDR3 DNA: TGTGCCGCTAGGGACTCGGCTTCCTACAATGAGCAGTTCTTC; CDR3 protein: CAARDSASYNEQFF
clone size: once; V gene: TRBV12-3/TRBV12-4; D gene: .; J gene: TRBJ1-4; CDR3 DNA: TGTGCCAGCAGTGCAGGGTCTAATGAAAAACTGTTTTTT; CDR3 protein: CASSAGSNEKLFF
clone size: few; V gene: TRBV28; D gene: TRBD1; J gene: TRBJ2-3; CDR3 DNA: TGTGCCAGCAGTCCCCAGGGGGACAGAATCGTGGATACGCAGTATTTT; CDR3 protein: CASSPQGDRIVDTQYF
clone size: .; V gene: TRBV5-1; D gene: TRBD1; J gene: TRBJ2-7; CDR3 DNA: TGCGCCAGCAGCTCCTCCGACAGGGACGAGCAGTACTTC; CDR3 protein: CASSSSDRDEQYF
clone size: .; V gene: TRBV29-1; D gene: .; J gene: TRBJ1-4; CDR3 DNA: TGCAGCGTGATCGCAGGGGTCCCTAATGAAAAACTGTTTTTT; CDR3 protein: CSVIAGVPNEKLFF
clone size: .; V gene: TRBV29-1; D gene: TRBD2; J gene: TRBJ2-7; CDR3 DNA: TGCAGCGTTCCCAAAAAAAGGACTAGCGGGAGCGGTTACGAGCAGTACTTC; CDR3 protein: CSVPKKRTSGSGYEQYF
clone size: .; V gene: TRBV20-1; D gene: .; J gene: TRBJ1-2; CDR3 DNA: TGCAGTGCTAGTAGTCAGGATGGGCCCGGCTACACCTTC; CDR3 protein: CSASSQDGPGYTF
clone size: .; V gene: TRBV7-2; D gene: .; J gene: TRBJ2-7; CDR3 DNA: TGTGCCAGCAACAAAGCTGGGGCAGGGTTACACGAGCAGTACTTC; CDR3 protein: CASNKAGAGLHEQYF
clone size: .; V gene: TRBV19; D gene: .; J gene: TRBJ1-5; CDR3 DNA: TGTGCCAGTAGTATAGTGGCGGGCAATCAGCCCCAGCATTTT; CDR3 protein: CASSIVAGNQPQHF
clone size: .; V gene: TRBV14; D gene: TRBD1; J gene: TRBJ2-7; CDR3 DNA: TGTGCCAGCAGACAAACAGGGGCTACCTACGAGCAGTACTTC; CDR3 protein: CASRQTGATYEQYF
clone size: .; V gene: TRBV14; D gene: .; J gene: TRBJ1-1; CDR3 DNA: TGTGCCAGCAGTCCACGAAGACAGGTTGGGACTGAAGCTTTCTTT; CDR3 protein: CASSPRRQVGTEAFF
clone size: once; V gene: TRBV18; D gene: .; J gene: TRBJ2-2; CDR3 DNA: TGTGCCAGCTCACCACTGGGCGCTCCGAACACCGGGGAGCTGTTTTTT; CDR3 protein: CASSPLGAPNTGELFF
clone size: .; V gene: TRBV7-6; D gene: .; J gene: TRBJ2-7; CDR3 DNA: TGTGCCAGCAGCCCCACCCCAACGACTATCTACGAGCAGTACTTC; CDR3 protein: CASSPTPTTIYEQYF
clone size: .; V gene: TRBV3-1/TRBV3-2; D gene: .; J gene: TRBJ2-3; CDR3 DNA: TGTGCCAGCGGGTGGTTGCGGGCCCTAGGCCCTTCTCCGCAGTATTTT; CDR3 protein: CASGWLRALGPSPQYF
clone size: .; V gene: TRBV7-2; D gene: TRBD2; J gene: TRBJ2-7; CDR3 DNA: TGTGCCAGCAGCTTATTGGCGGGGGGGGCCCACGAGCAGTACTTC; CDR3 protein: CASSLLAGGAHEQYF
clone size: once; V gene: TRBV30; D gene: .; J gene: TRBJ2-2; CDR3 DNA: TGTGCCTGGAGTGAGAAAGGAGGGAGATGGACCGGGGAGCTGTTTTTT; CDR3 protein: CAWSEKGGRWTGELFF
clone size: .; V gene: TRBV7-9; D gene: .; J gene: TRBJ2-7; CDR3 DNA: TGTGCCAGCACACCCCGGACAGCCACCTACGAGCAGTACTTC; CDR3 protein: CASTPRTATYEQYF
clone size: .; V gene: TRBV5-8; D gene: TRBD1; J gene: TRBJ2-1; CDR3 DNA: TGTGCCAGCACCTCAACCCTCAGGGGGCACAATGAGCAGTTCTTC; CDR3 protein: CASTSTLRGHNEQFF
clone size: once; V gene: TRBV5-1; D gene: TRBD1; J gene: TRBJ1-2; CDR3 DNA: TGCGCCAGCAGCCCAGGACAGGGGCATGGCTACACCTTC; CDR3 protein: CASSPGQGHGYTF
clone size: once; V gene: TRBV3-1/TRBV3-2; D gene: .; J gene: TRBJ2-7; CDR3 DNA: TGTGCCAGCAGCCAAGGGGGGCAGGGGTGGGAGCAGTACTTC; CDR3 protein: CASSQGGQGWEQYF
clone size: .; V gene: TRBV23-1; D gene: TRBD2; J gene: TRBJ2-7; CDR3 DNA: TGCGCCAGCAGTCAATCCTGGGGGGGTACCCCACTCTACGAGCAGTACTTC; CDR3 protein: CASSQSWGGTPLYEQYF
clone size: .; V gene: TRBV24-1; D gene: .; J gene: TRBJ2-3; CDR3 DNA: TGTGCCACCAGTGATTTTAGGGAGAAGCTCAGGACGGGCACAGATACGCAGTATTTT; CDR3 protein: CATSDFREKLRTGTDTQYF
clone size: .; V gene: TRBV6-6; D gene: .; J gene: TRBJ2-7; CDR3 DNA: TGTGCCAGCAGCTATAAGGACATCACGCCCTCCTACGAGCAGTACTTC; CDR3 protein: CASSYKDITPSYEQYF
clone size: .; V gene: TRBV4-1; D gene: TRBD1; J gene: TRBJ2-3; CDR3 DNA: TGCGCCAGCAGCCTGGGGACAGGGAGAGCCACAGATACGCAGTATTTT; CDR3 protein: CASSLGTGRATDTQYF